The 23 T cell receptor beta chains below were found in one sample sequenced in a study of technical replicates of blood from a few donors. TCRdb's copy holds only in-frame clones and misses some; the assay was immunoSEQ multiplex PCR. The sample lists approximately 80,000 clones, 91% seen once, with approximately 0.25% in the top ten. The specimen was T cells isolated from PBMCs. These receptors were collected from a human donor in good health.

The V call is TRBV6-5, the J call TRBJ2-2, with TRBD2 matching over 7 bases. The V gene end was trimmed by 0 bases and the J gene end by 6 bases; junction bases not matched to a gene: 4. Germline CDR1 and CDR2: MNHEY and SVGAGI. The CDR3 contains 15 residues. The CDR3 nucleotides are TGTGCCAGCAGTTACTCGAGACTAGCCTCCGGGGAGCTGTTTTTT. It encodes CASSYSRLASGELFF.

V gene TRBV4-1 combines with J gene TRBJ2-4; a possible D gene is TRBD2 (6 bases). Trimming left V 0 bases short and J 7 bases short, with 16 bases between. The germline V gene has CDR1 MGHRA and CDR2 YSYEKL. This CDR3 has 16 residues. CDR3 bases: TGCGCCAGCAGCCAAGAGGGCGGGGAGGAAAGGAACATTCAGTACTTC. As protein: CASSQEGGEERNIQYF.

The rearrangement joins TRBV5-1 to TRBJ2-6, with D hard to call. CDR3 length: 15 residues. CDR1 is SGHRS, CDR2 YFSETQ, per germline. Trimming took off 5 bases at V and 2 bases at J, with 11 bases between the two ends. The CDR3 DNA follows: TGCGCCAGCAGTTCGGGTCTAGCTGGGGCCAACGTCCTGACTTTC. This sequence encodes CASSSGLAGANVLTF. The full variable domain, completed using reference TRBV5-1 and TRBJ2-6, is KAGVTQTPRYLIKTRGQQVTLSCSPISGHRSVSWYQQTPGQGLQFLFEYFSETQRNKGNFPGRFSGRQFSNSRSEMNVSTLELGDSALYLCASSSGLAGANVLTFGAGSRLTVL.

The V and J genes are TRBV7-9 and TRBJ1-2; TRBD1 matches at 8 bases. The CDR3 length is 15 residues. The germline gives CDR1 SEHNR, CDR2 FQNEAQ (reference sequence). V lost 0 bases, J lost 7 bases, and 7 bases stayed unmatched. The CDR3 loop is CASSLAEDRESGYTF. The CDR3 coding sequence is TGTGCCAGCAGCTTAGCCGAGGACAGGGAGTCTGGCTACACCTTC. Full variable domain (outside the CDR3, taken from reference TRBV7-9 and TRBJ1-2): DTGVSQNPRHKITKRGQNVTFRCDPISEHNRLYWYRQTLGQGPEFLTYFQNEAQLEKSRLLSDRFSAERPKGSFSTLEIQRTEQGDSAMYLCASSLAEDRESGYTFGSGTRLTVV.

This clone was detected only once. The gene calls are TRBV28 and TRBJ1-5, with 9 bases aligning to TRBD1. The CDR3 runs to 15 residues. CDR1 is MDHEN and CDR2 is SYDVKM in the germline V gene. V lost 7 bases to trimming and J lost 6 bases; unmatched junction nucleotides: 10. This chain's CDR3 is CASTNRRDRVQPQHF. Here the CDR3 DNA reads TGTGCCAGCACCAACCGGAGGGACAGGGTTCAGCCCCAGCATTTT.

The V call is TRBV5-1, the J call TRBJ1-2, with 7 bases that match TRBD1. This CDR3 is 13 amino acids long. The ends lost 0 bases at V and 7 bases at J; junction bases unmatched: 3. CDR1 SGHRS and CDR2 YFSETQ come from the germline V gene. The chain's CDR3 is CASSLGQGGGYTF. The CDR3 DNA follows: TGCGCCAGCAGCTTGGGACAGGGTGGTGGCTACACCTTC.

The chain is built from TRBV7-9 and TRBJ1-4, with D perhaps matching TRBD1 (5 bases). Germline CDR1 SEHNR, CDR2 FQNEAQ (reference sequence). The CDR3 loop spans 16 amino acids. The germline V and J ends were trimmed by 4 bases and 0 bases, with 12 bases remaining between them. The CDR3 loop reads CASSSAQVATNEKLFF. For the CDR3, the DNA is TGTGCCAGCAGCTCGGCACAGGTTGCAACTAATGAAAAACTGTTTTTT.

Here the CDR3 reads CASSQTGGPGQPQHF. As DNA, the CDR3 is TGTGCCAGCAGTCAAACAGGGGGCCCAGGTCAGCCCCAGCATTTT. The rearrangement joins TRBV27 to TRBJ1-5; 9 bases are a match to TRBD1. Per the germline V gene, CDR1 is MNHEY and CDR2 is SMNVEV (reference sequence). Trimming at V came to 5 bases and at J to 6 bases, leaving 8 bases not matched to a gene. This CDR3 region has 15 residues.

V is TRBV9 and J is TRBJ2-1, with D unclear. V was cut by 0 bases and J by 4 bases, with 8 bases left in between. Per the germline V gene, CDR1 is SGDLS and CDR2 is YYNGEE. The CDR3 length is 14 residues. The CDR3, as DNA: TGTGCCAGCAGCGTAGGTTCAGGATACAATGAGCAGTTCTTC. It specifies CASSVGSGYNEQFF. Filled out from reference TRBV9 and TRBJ2-1, the complete variable domain reads DSGVTQTPKHLITATGQRVTLRCSPRSGDLSVYWYQQSLDQGLQFLIQYYNGEERAKGNILERFSAQQFPDLHSELNLSSLELGDSALYFCASSVGSGYNEQFFGPGTRLTVL.

This clone was seen just once. The J gene is TRBJ2-7, the V gene TRBV15, with a weak D call TRBD2 (6 bases). Germline lookup yields CDR1 LNHNV and CDR2 YYDKDF (reference sequence). CDR3 length: 14 amino acids. V lost 5 bases and J 3 bases, leaving 14 bases between the germline ends. CDR3 loop: CATSGGSRRYEQYF. In DNA, the CDR3 is TGTGCCACCAGCGGAGGGAGCCGCCGCTACGAGCAGTACTTC.

J is TRBJ2-2 and V is TRBV5-1, with D uncertain. The germline CDR1 and CDR2 sequences are SGHRS and YFSETQ. V was clipped by 1 base and J by 3 bases, with 7 bases between them. The CDR3 length is 14 residues. Here the CDR3 DNA reads TGCGCCAGCAGCTTGACTCGCGACACCGGGGAGCTGTTTTTT. This gives the protein CASSLTRDTGELFF.

This chain joins TRBV2 and TRBJ2-1; 7 nucleotides line up with TRBD2. The germline V gene encodes CDR1 SNHLY and CDR2 FYNNEI. The CDR3 totals 15 residues. Losses at the gene ends were 5 bases for V and 8 bases for J; bases not matched to a gene: 12. The CDR3 sequence: CASSSRTRWIYEQFF. The CDR3 region has the DNA TGTGCCAGCAGTAGTAGGACTAGATGGATCTATGAGCAGTTCTTC.

J is TRBJ1-5 and V is TRBV21-1; the table's D gene call, TRBD1, was not cross checked with the DNA. TRBV21-1 is tagged as a pseudogene. The CDR3 runs to 16 residues. The CDR3 reads CASSGRSRGSNQPQHF. CDR3 coding DNA: TGTGCCAGCAGCGGGCGGTCGAGGGGGAGCAATCAGCCCCAGCATTTT.

The chain recombines TRBV11-2 with TRBJ2-2, with D perhaps TRBD1 (5 bases). There are 18 residues in the CDR3. V lost 0 bases to trimming and J lost 3 bases, with 17 bases between them. Germline CDR1 SGHAT, CDR2 FQNNGV. The CDR3 nucleotides read TGTGCCAGCAGCTTAGATCAATCTCAGGGTTACTACACCGGGGAGCTGTTTTTT. This encodes CASSLDQSQGYYTGELFF.

The rearrangement uses TRBV7-9 and TRBJ2-1; weak D call: TRBD1 (6 bases). Trimming took 5 bases from V and 6 from J, leaving 11 bases between them. The CDR3 has 13 residues. Germline-derived CDR1 and CDR2 are SEHNR and FQNEAQ (reference sequence). CDR3 region: CASSLRTANEQFF. The CDR3, as DNA: TGTGCCAGCAGCCTGAGGACAGCCAATGAGCAGTTCTTC.

The chain is built from TRBV6-1 and TRBJ2-5, with no clear D. Per the germline V gene, CDR1 is MNHNS and CDR2 is SASEGT. V was pared by 2 bases and J by 5 bases, with 6 bases between. There are 12 residues in the CDR3. The CDR3 region is CASSELRETQYF. CDR3 sequence (DNA): TGTGCCAGCAGTGAACTCCGGGAGACCCAGTACTTC.

This chain connects TRBV7-6 to TRBJ1-5; 9 nucleotides match TRBD1. The germline CDR1 and CDR2 sequences are SGHVS and FNYEAQ. The CDR3 has 17 residues. Trimming took 5 bases from V and 6 from J; bases not matched to a gene: 14. CDR3 region: CASSAQYRGRRGQPQHF. The CDR3 nucleotides read TGTGCCAGCAGCGCCCAATACAGGGGGCGTCGCGGTCAGCCCCAGCATTTT. The full variable domain, rest sourced from reference TRBV7-6 and TRBJ1-5, is GAGVSQSPRYKVTKRGQDVALRCDPISGHVSLYWYRQALGQGPEFLTYFNYEAQQDKSGLPNDRFSAERPEGSISTLTIQRTEQRDSAMYRCASSAQYRGRRGQPQHFGDGTRLSIL.

The J gene is TRBJ1-6, the V gene TRBV9, with D perhaps matching TRBD1 (6 bases). This CDR3 comprises 15 residues. CDR1 is SGDLS, CDR2 YYNGEE, per germline. The ends were cut back, 3 bases at V and 10 bases at J, with 17 bases in the middle. The CDR3 sequence is CASSGGQFYGSPLHF. The CDR3 region has the DNA TGTGCCAGCAGCGGGGGGCAGTTTTACGGGTCACCCCTCCACTTT.

The V call is TRBV9, the J call TRBJ2-1; TRBD2 aligns across 8 bases. The CDR3 covers 15 residues. The V gene's germline CDR1 is SGDLS and CDR2 YYNGEE. Germline trimming cut 0 bases from V and 9 bases from J; bases unmatched to any gene: 8. The CDR3 nucleotides read TGTGCCAGCAGCGTAGGATTCGGGGGGGCTAGTGAGCAGTTCTTC. Encoded protein: CASSVGFGGASEQFF.

The gene calls are TRBV7-8 and TRBJ2-1; the D gene is possibly TRBD1 (5 bases). The CDR3 runs 16 residues. Germline values: CDR1 SGHVS, CDR2 FQNEAQ. V was pared by 2 bases and J by 7 bases, with 18 bases between. The CDR3 sequence: CASSLFSLRAQNEQFF. The CDR3 DNA reads TGTGCCAGCAGCTTATTCTCCCTCAGGGCTCAGAATGAGCAGTTCTTC.

The chain carries TRBV2 and TRBJ1-5, with TRBD1 matching over 10 bases. CDR1 and CDR2 from the germline V gene are SNHLY and FYNNEI. V dropped 5 bases and J dropped 7; count of bases not matched to a gene: 5. The CDR3 extends over 14 amino acids. CDR3 DNA: TGTGCCAGCAGTCAGACAGGGGGCTGGCAGCCCCAGCATTTT. Translating gives CASSQTGGWQPQHF.

The genes are TRBV6-1 and TRBJ1-1, with a possible D match to TRBD1 (5 bases). V was clipped by 6 bases and J by 7 bases, with 15 bases between them. The CDR3 covers 13 residues. Germline V CDR1 and CDR2: MNHNS, SASEGT. CDR3 protein: CASRNTGESEAFF. The CDR3 coding sequence is TGTGCCAGCAGAAATACGGGGGAGAGTGAAGCTTTCTTT.

There are a few counts of this clone. The chain uses TRBV25-1 and TRBJ1-1, with a tentative D call TRBD1 (6 bases). There are 14 residues in the CDR3. V was trimmed by 6 bases and J by 1 base, leaving 12 bases between them. Germline values: CDR1 MGHDK, CDR2 SYGVNS. The CDR3 DNA reads TGTGCCAGCAGGAGGGGGACCGGGAACACTGAAGCTTTCTTT. Its translation: CASRRGTGNTEAFF.